This is a list of T cell receptor beta chains from one sample in a study of cytomegalovirus exposure and HLA in healthy donors. Profiled with immunoSEQ multiplex PCR; TCRdb holds only in-frame clones, not every one. The table lists tens of thousands of clones. The sequenced sample consisted of PBMCs. The receptors here all came from a female donor in good health and CMV-seronegative. CDR3s leave out the opening cysteine and the closing phenylalanine or tryptophan. Fields, in order: D gene, V gene, J gene, CDR3 protein. The D gene is left open where the match is weak.

d_gene: TRBD1
v_gene: TRBV5-4
j_gene: TRBJ2-7
CDR3aa: ASSWKGQGNEQY

d_gene: NA
v_gene: TRBV7-2
j_gene: TRBJ1-1
CDR3aa: ASSFGRTEAF

d_gene: NA
v_gene: TRBV15
j_gene: TRBJ2-7
CDR3aa: ATSRDSWTSPGEQY

d_gene: NA
v_gene: TRBV18
j_gene: TRBJ1-2
CDR3aa: ASSPGQVPGYGYT

d_gene: NA
v_gene: TRBV11-3
j_gene: TRBJ2-3
CDR3aa: ASSFKPGQGTDTQY

d_gene: NA
v_gene: TRBV9
j_gene: TRBJ1-6
CDR3aa: ASSVDTKNSPLH

d_gene: TRBD2
v_gene: TRBV7-3
j_gene: TRBJ2-3
CDR3aa: ASSLLPNTRGLAGAGADTQY

d_gene: TRBD1
v_gene: TRBV19
j_gene: TRBJ1-1
CDR3aa: ASSPTGATPEAF

d_gene: NA
v_gene: TRBV6-5
j_gene: TRBJ2-7
CDR3aa: ASGASYEQY

d_gene: NA
v_gene: TRBV18
j_gene: TRBJ2-7
CDR3aa: ASTNEGGTSYEQY

d_gene: TRBD1
v_gene: TRBV11-3
j_gene: TRBJ1-2
CDR3aa: ASSLAGTGEGYT

d_gene: NA
v_gene: TRBV18
j_gene: TRBJ1-5
CDR3aa: ASSPLSGRDQPQH

d_gene: NA
v_gene: TRBV5-1
j_gene: TRBJ2-7
CDR3aa: ASSLETGTYEQY

d_gene: TRBD1
v_gene: TRBV19
j_gene: TRBJ1-5
CDR3aa: ASSVGTDNQPQH

d_gene: TRBD1
v_gene: TRBV5-1
j_gene: TRBJ2-7
CDR3aa: ASRFGQGASYEQY

d_gene: NA
v_gene: TRBV25-1
j_gene: TRBJ1-1
CDR3aa: ASRDSANTEAF

d_gene: TRBD2
v_gene: TRBV2
j_gene: TRBJ2-5
CDR3aa: ASRTSGLRGGTQY

d_gene: NA
v_gene: TRBV9
j_gene: TRBJ2-3
CDR3aa: ASSGDRITDTQY

d_gene: NA
v_gene: TRBV6-5
j_gene: TRBJ2-7
CDR3aa: ASTRFQGNEQY

d_gene: TRBD1
v_gene: TRBV6-5
j_gene: TRBJ2-7
CDR3aa: ASSPGQGNEQY

d_gene: TRBD2
v_gene: TRBV2
j_gene: TRBJ2-2
CDR3aa: ASSVSSGGAKTGELF

d_gene: TRBD1
v_gene: TRBV19
j_gene: TRBJ2-2
CDR3aa: ASSILYRGRNTGELF

d_gene: TRBD2
v_gene: TRBV5-1
j_gene: TRBJ2-7
CDR3aa: ASREGLAGYEQY

d_gene: TRBD1
v_gene: TRBV30
j_gene: TRBJ2-7
CDR3aa: AWSVRRTGVYEQY

d_gene: NA
v_gene: TRBV19
j_gene: TRBJ1-2
CDR3aa: ASRKPRGNGYT

d_gene: NA
v_gene: TRBV5-4
j_gene: TRBJ1-5
CDR3aa: ASSSGGAGNQPQH

d_gene: TRBD1
v_gene: TRBV11-3
j_gene: TRBJ2-3
CDR3aa: ASSLGTGSGTDTQY

d_gene: TRBD1
v_gene: TRBV27
j_gene: TRBJ1-3
CDR3aa: ASSPRQGSSGNTIY

d_gene: NA
v_gene: TRBV4-1
j_gene: TRBJ2-2
CDR3aa: ASSQEGGRITGELF

d_gene: NA
v_gene: TRBV6-5
j_gene: TRBJ1-3
CDR3aa: ASSFGGNTIY

d_gene: TRBD1
v_gene: TRBV5-1
j_gene: TRBJ1-1
CDR3aa: ASSRQGALRLNTEAF

d_gene: NA
v_gene: TRBV19
j_gene: TRBJ2-5
CDR3aa: AREGWLQETQY

d_gene: TRBD1
v_gene: TRBV18
j_gene: TRBJ1-2
CDR3aa: ASTGDRSYGYT

d_gene: TRBD2
v_gene: TRBV27
j_gene: TRBJ2-5
CDR3aa: ASSLAGGQTQY

d_gene: TRBD1
v_gene: TRBV15
j_gene: TRBJ2-5
CDR3aa: ATSRNRGQGTQY

d_gene: NA
v_gene: TRBV7-2
j_gene: TRBJ2-7
CDR3aa: ASSPTGPYEQY

d_gene: TRBD1
v_gene: TRBV5-1
j_gene: TRBJ2-1
CDR3aa: ASRALGGGNEQF

d_gene: NA
v_gene: TRBV2
j_gene: TRBJ1-5
CDR3aa: ASSRGNSNQPQH

d_gene: TRBD1
v_gene: TRBV30
j_gene: NA
CDR3aa: AWSRGQGTYEQY

d_gene: NA
v_gene: TRBV7-9
j_gene: TRBJ1-3
CDR3aa: ASSLRQGGASGNTIY

d_gene: NA
v_gene: TRBV6-6
j_gene: TRBJ1-5
CDR3aa: ASSYSQNQPQH

d_gene: TRBD1
v_gene: TRBV6-1
j_gene: TRBJ2-7
CDR3aa: ASSGYRGFYEQY

d_gene: NA
v_gene: TRBV4-1
j_gene: TRBJ1-4
CDR3aa: ASSQGGSIEKLF

d_gene: NA
v_gene: TRBV5-1
j_gene: TRBJ2-5
CDR3aa: ASSLRVGQETQY

d_gene: TRBD1
v_gene: TRBV9
j_gene: TRBJ2-7
CDR3aa: ASSVEDRAFSSYEQY

d_gene: TRBD1
v_gene: TRBV4-2
j_gene: TRBJ2-4
CDR3aa: ASSQEQGTKNIQY

d_gene: NA
v_gene: TRBV18
j_gene: TRBJ2-1
CDR3aa: ASSLTGSVGNEQF

d_gene: TRBD1
v_gene: TRBV13
j_gene: TRBJ2-3
CDR3aa: ASSTAGGTTDTQY

d_gene: NA
v_gene: TRBV4-1
j_gene: TRBJ2-1
CDR3aa: ASSRQKGDNEQF

d_gene: TRBD1
v_gene: TRBV18
j_gene: TRBJ1-1
CDR3aa: ASSQSNRGGRNTEAF

d_gene: NA
v_gene: TRBV5-1
j_gene: TRBJ2-7
CDR3aa: ASRGMDLHGQTSFSYEQY

d_gene: TRBD2
v_gene: TRBV27
j_gene: TRBJ2-7
CDR3aa: ASSGGGGAYEQY

d_gene: TRBD1
v_gene: TRBV7-8
j_gene: TRBJ1-2
CDR3aa: ASSLELGQGAVGYT

d_gene: NA
v_gene: TRBV27
j_gene: TRBJ1-1
CDR3aa: ASRTEMNTEAF